Listed here are 30 T cell receptor beta chains from one sample, sequenced in a study of a mutant IDH1 vaccine in newly diagnosed glioma. Their antigens are not known. Noted time point: week 11, during vaccination. The vaccine gave 300 ug of a 20-mer mutant IDH1 peptide subcutaneously per dose. Profiled with immunoSEQ multiplex PCR; TCRdb holds only in-frame clones, not every one. The sample contains roughly 120,000 clones, 90% of which appear only once. The specimen comprised PBMCs, sampled from a glioma patient whose treatment included an IDH1 peptide vaccine. The receptors here all came from a woman aged 45-65 years with glioma.

The gene calls are TRBV6-5 and TRBJ2-1; 8 nucleotides align to TRBD1. The V gene's germline CDR1 is MNHEY and CDR2 SVGAGI. J gave up 8 bases and V 6 bases, and 12 bases lay outside the gene matches. The CDR3 length is 15 residues. CDR3 sequence (DNA): TGTGCCAGCAGCCCCGGGACAGGAGGAGTCTATGAGCAGTTCTTC. The encoded protein is CASSPGTGGVYEQFF.

The chain carries TRBV10-3 and TRBJ1-1, with 10 bases lining up with TRBD1. Germline V gives CDR1 ENHRY, CDR2 SYGVKD. The V and J ends lost 8 bases and 6 bases, in that order; junction bases with no gene match: 9. There are 14 residues in the CDR3. The CDR3 region is CAIRDRGLMAEAFF. In nucleotides, the CDR3 is TGTGCCATCCGCGACAGGGGGCTGATGGCTGAAGCTTTCTTT.

This clone was counted once. The chain combines TRBV15 with TRBJ2-1, with TRBD1 matching over 8 bases. CDR3 length equals 16 residues. J gave up 3 bases and V 5 bases, and 9 bases lay outside the gene matches. Looked up from germline, CDR1 is LNHNV and CDR2 is YYDKDF (reference sequence). The CDR3, as DNA: TGTGCCACCAGCTCTTCCCGGACAGGGTACTACAATGAGCAGTTCTTC. Encoded protein: CATSSSRTGYYNEQFF. The full variable domain, its missing parts supplied by reference TRBV15 and TRBJ2-1, is DAMVIQNPRYQVTQFGKPVTLSCSQTLNHNVMYWYQQKSSQAPKLLFHYYDKDFNNEADTPDNFQSRRPNTSFCFLDIRSPGLGDTAMYLCATSSSRTGYYNEQFFGPGTRLTVL.

The rearrangement uses TRBV7-9 and TRBJ1-1; possibly TRBD1 for D (6 bases). The CDR3 totals 13 residues. Germline CDR1 and CDR2: SEHNR and FQNEAQ (reference sequence). Trimming took 5 bases from V and 1 from J, leaving 8 bases between them. DNA of the CDR3: TGTGCCAGCAGCCCACAGGGGAACACTGAAGCTTTCTTT. Protein sequence: CASSPQGNTEAFF.

The chain recombines TRBV9 with TRBJ2-5; D not resolved. Gene TRBJ2-7 matches the end of the DNA better, so the J call may be wrong. The CDR3 sequence is 14 residues long. Germline V CDR1 and CDR2: SGDLS, YYNGEE. CDR3 sequence: CASSVRPGDNEQYF. The CDR3 nucleotides read TGTGCCAGCAGCGTTAGGCCAGGCGACAACGAGCAGTACTTC.

The chain combines TRBV28 with TRBJ2-1; 14 nucleotides align to TRBD2. Per germline, CDR1 MDHEN and CDR2 SYDVKM. CDR3 length: 16 amino acids. The V and J ends lost 5 bases and 7 bases, in that order; junction bases with no gene match: 7. CDR3: CASSGGTSGSLNEQFF. In DNA form, the CDR3 reads TGTGCCAGCAGTGGAGGGACTAGCGGGAGTTTGAATGAGCAGTTCTTC.

The sample holds one count of this clone. The chain has TRBV27 and TRBJ2-7; D remains unclear. Germline V lookup: CDR1 MNHEY, CDR2 SMNVEV (reference sequence). The CDR3 runs 12 residues. Trimming took 0 bases from V and 3 from J, leaving 3 bases between them. CDR3 residues: CASSLSGYEQYF. For the CDR3, the DNA is TGTGCCAGCAGTTTATCAGGCTACGAGCAGTACTTC.

The V gene is TRBV6-6, the J gene TRBJ1-1; 7 bases are shared with TRBD1. This CDR3 is built from 13 residues. Germline V gene lookup returns CDR1 MNHNY and CDR2 SVGAGI (reference sequence). The V segment lost 8 bases and the J segment 4 bases; nucleotides outside the gene matches: 7. CDR3 sequence (DNA): TGTGCCAGCCACAGGGGCGAGGGCACTGAAGCTTTCTTT. Its protein is CASHRGEGTEAFF.

V and J are TRBV28 and TRBJ2-7, with TRBD2 matching 11 bases. V lost 4 bases and J lost 2; bases outside the gene matches: 7. The CDR3 length is 16 residues. Germline values: CDR1 MDHEN, CDR2 SYDVKM. The CDR3 nucleotides read TGTGCCAGCAGTTCCGGGACTAGCGGTCACGCCTACGAGCAGTACTTC. Amino acids: CASSSGTSGHAYEQYF.

V usage is TRBV27 and J usage is TRBJ1-5; 7 bases map to TRBD1. Unmatched junction bases numbered 5, after V lost 8 bases and J lost 4 bases. The CDR3 length is 13 residues. Germline-derived CDR1 and CDR2 are MNHEY and SMNVEV (reference sequence). The CDR3 spells CASADRENQPQHF. The CDR3 nucleotides read TGTGCCAGCGCCGACAGGGAAAATCAGCCCCAGCATTTT.

The genes are TRBV28 and TRBJ2-1; the D is unclear. The CDR3 spans 15 residues. CDR1 and CDR2 from the germline V gene are MDHEN and SYDVKM. Trimming stripped 3 bases from V and 6 bases from J, with 15 bases between. DNA of the CDR3: TGTGCCAGCAGTTTGTCCCGTCGGGTACCCAATGAGCAGTTCTTC. This encodes CASSLSRRVPNEQFF.

In its sample, this clone was seen once. The chain uses TRBV19 and TRBJ2-1; 7 positions match TRBD2. J was trimmed by 9 bases and V by 5 bases; bases with no gene match: 4. There are 12 residues in the CDR3. Germline V gene lookup returns CDR1 LNHDA and CDR2 SQIVND (reference sequence). The CDR3 region is CASSRWEGEQFF. Written as DNA, the CDR3 is TGTGCCAGTAGTCGGTGGGAGGGTGAGCAGTTCTTC.

The chain uses TRBV7-8 and TRBJ1-5, with 10 bases lining up with TRBD1. The germline V gene encodes CDR1 SGHVS and CDR2 FQNEAQ. After removal of 1 base from V and 0 bases from J, the junction contained 6 bases not matched to a gene. This CDR3 is built from 18 residues. For the CDR3, the DNA is TGTGCCAGCAGCTTAGGACAGGGGGCTAGCCATAGCAATCAGCCCCAGCATTTT. It codes for CASSLGQGASHSNQPQHF.

The V gene is TRBV27, the J gene TRBJ1-5; possible D gene TRBD1, 5 bases. CDR1 and CDR2 (germline): MNHEY, SMNVEV (reference sequence). The CDR3 is made up of 14 amino acids. The ends were cut back, 2 bases at V and 6 bases at J, with 11 bases in the middle. CDR3 nucleotides: TGTGCCAGCAGTTTACTCGGGGCTCGTCAGCCCCAGCATTTT. Its translation: CASSLLGARQPQHF.

The V call is TRBV29-1, the J call TRBJ2-2; weak D call: TRBD1 (6 bases). V gave up 5 bases and J gave up 1 base, with 11 bases separating them. Looked up from germline, CDR1 is SQVTM and CDR2 is ANQGSEA. The CDR3 runs to 14 residues. The CDR3 loop is CSVPSDRNTGELFF. The CDR3 DNA follows: TGCAGCGTTCCCTCGGACAGGAACACCGGGGAGCTGTTTTTT.

The chain couples TRBV5-5 to TRBJ1-2; 7 bases agree with TRBD1. V shed 4 bases and J 8 bases; nucleotides not matched to a gene: 11. CDR3 length: 14 amino acids. Germline-derived CDR1 and CDR2 are SGHKS and YYEKEE (reference sequence). CDR3 sequence (DNA): TGTGCCAGCAGCGTTCGACAGGGTTATAACGGCTACACCTTC. Residues: CASSVRQGYNGYTF.

This clone was seen a few times. The chain combines TRBV9 with TRBJ2-2, with D possibly TRBD1 on 6 matching bases. V was trimmed by 3 bases and J by 7 bases, leaving 10 bases between them. This CDR3 region has 13 residues. Germline V lookup: CDR1 SGDLS, CDR2 YYNGEE. CDR3 region: CASSGGQGGELFF. The CDR3 region has the DNA TGTGCCAGCAGCGGGGGACAAGGCGGGGAGCTGTTTTTT.

The genes are TRBV28 and TRBJ1-5; D gene ambiguous. Trimming removed 3 bases from V and 9 bases from J, with 15 bases in between. CDR3 size: 14 residues. From germline, CDR1 is MDHEN and CDR2 SYDVKM. The CDR3 sequence: CASSFVERQRPQHF. The CDR3 bases are TGTGCCAGCAGTTTCGTCGAAAGGCAGAGGCCCCAGCATTTT.

This chain joins TRBV19 and TRBJ2-3; TRBD2 might be the D (5 bases). Trimming removed 7 bases from V and 2 bases from J, with 13 bases in between. This CDR3 spans 14 amino acids. Germline CDR1 and CDR2: LNHDA and SQIVND (reference sequence). CDR3 nucleotide sequence: TGTGCCAGTAAGGTGTCGAGGGACACAGATACGCAGTATTTT. It is translated as CASKVSRDTDTQYF.

This clone was seen more than once but under ten times. This chain uses TRBV23-1 with TRBJ2-2; a possible D gene is TRBD1 (5 bases). TRBV23-1 is labeled an ORF, and its function is uncertain. CDR3 length equals 15 residues. The CDR3 sequence is CANPGADDHTGELFF. DNA of the CDR3: TGCGCTAATCCTGGGGCGGATGATCACACCGGGGAGCTGTTTTTT.

V gene TRBV30 combines with J gene TRBJ2-7; TRBD1 matches 9 bases. Germline values: CDR1 GTSNPN, CDR2 SVGIG (reference sequence). Trimming removed 1 base from V and 4 bases from J; junction bases left unmatched: 11. This CDR3 is built from 16 residues. CDR3 sequence (DNA): TGTGCCTGGAGTGCGTCCACAGGGGGCCAAAGATACGAGCAGTACTTC. Its translation: CAWSASTGGQRYEQYF.

The V and J genes are TRBV5-5 and TRBJ2-7; D ambiguous. From germline, CDR1 is SGHKS and CDR2 YYEKEE (reference sequence). V shed 6 bases and J shed 4 bases, with 17 bases lying between them. The CDR3 loop spans 14 amino acids. CDR3 nucleotide sequence: TGTGCCAGCACCCCAGCGACGACAAATTACGAGCAGTACTTC. Protein product: CASTPATTNYEQYF. The complete variable domain, with remaining parts taken from reference TRBV5-5 and TRBJ2-7, reads DAGVTQSPTHLIKTRGQQVTLRCSPISGHKSVSWYQQVLGQGPQFIFQYYEKEERGRGNFPDRFSARQFPNYSSELNVNALLLGDSALYLCASTPATTNYEQYFGPGTRLTVT.

The genes are TRBV5-4 and TRBJ2-5; 8 bases are shared with TRBD2. Per germline, CDR1 SGHNT and CDR2 YYREEE (reference sequence). V shed 4 bases, J shed 5 bases, and the junction held 13 bases outside the gene matches. The CDR3 runs 16 residues. The CDR3 protein is CASSVTSGGRGETQYF. In nucleotides, the CDR3 is TGTGCCAGCAGCGTCACTAGCGGAGGACGGGGGGAGACCCAGTACTTC.

This clone came up once. This chain joins TRBV5-1 and TRBJ2-1; D is undetermined. In germline, CDR1 is SGHRS, CDR2 YFSETQ. The CDR3 consists of 14 residues. V lost 3 bases and J 4 bases, leaving 11 bases between the germline ends. CDR3 in DNA: TGCGCCAGCAGCTGGAAAGACGAGTACAATGAGCAGTTCTTC. This translates into CASSWKDEYNEQFF. Looking up the rest from reference TRBV5-1 and TRBJ2-1 gives the full variable domain: KAGVTQTPRYLIKTRGQQVTLSCSPISGHRSVSWYQQTPGQGLQFLFEYFSETQRNKGNFPGRFSGRQFSNSRSEMNVSTLELGDSALYLCASSWKDEYNEQFFGPGTRLTVL.

V usage is TRBV28 and J usage is TRBJ2-7; D remains unclear. Germline assignment: CDR1 MDHEN and CDR2 SYDVKM. Trimming removed 2 bases at V and 6 bases at J, with 17 bases between. The CDR3 consists of 15 residues. The CDR3 sequence: CASSLPGSGSSEQYF. DNA of the CDR3: TGTGCCAGCAGTTTACCCGGCAGTGGGTCCAGCGAGCAGTACTTC.

This chain uses TRBV15 with TRBJ1-1, with TRBD1 identical over 7 bases. Trimming took 5 bases from V and 1 from J; bases not matched to a gene: 7. The CDR3 runs 15 residues. Germline V gene lookup returns CDR1 LNHNV and CDR2 YYDKDF (reference sequence). The DNA for the CDR3 is TGTGCCACCAGCCCCCAGGGGACAGCGAACACTGAAGCTTTCTTT. Translated, it gives CATSPQGTANTEAFF. Full variable domain (remainder filled in from reference TRBV15 and TRBJ1-1): DAMVIQNPRYQVTQFGKPVTLSCSQTLNHNVMYWYQQKSSQAPKLLFHYYDKDFNNEADTPDNFQSRRPNTSFCFLDIRSPGLGDTAMYLCATSPQGTANTEAFFGQGTRLTVV.

The chain has TRBV7-9 and TRBJ2-5, with 7 bases lining up with TRBD1. The V segment lost 0 bases and the J segment 1 base; nucleotides outside the gene matches: 8. Germline V lookup: CDR1 SEHNR, CDR2 FQNEAQ (reference sequence). The CDR3 runs to 17 residues. CDR3 DNA: TGTGCCAGCAGCTTAGCGCTCCGGCAGGGGGTCCAAGAGACCCAGTACTTC. It yields the protein CASSLALRQGVQETQYF.

J is TRBJ2-7 and V is TRBV21-1; whether TRBD1, the table's D call, matches the DNA was not checked. TRBV21-1 is described as a pseudogene. CDR3 length: 13 amino acids. The CDR3 spells CASSSLPRDRTDF. CDR3 nucleotides: TGTGCCAGCAGCAGTTTACCCCGGGACAGGACCGACTTC.

The chain is built from TRBV10-2 and TRBJ2-3; a weak D match, TRBD1 (6 bases). The V end was cut by 4 bases, the J end by 4 bases, with 12 bases between. This CDR3 spans 14 amino acids. Germline V lookup: CDR1 WSHSY, CDR2 SAAADI. The DNA for the CDR3 is TGCGCCAGCAGTGTGAGGGCAGGGGCAGATACGCAGTATTTT. This translates into CASSVRAGADTQYF.

This clone was seen only once. The V gene is TRBV4-1, the J gene TRBJ1-1; 7 bases match TRBD1. The CDR3 extends over 16 amino acids. V was pared by 1 base and J by 3 bases, with 8 bases of the junction left unmatched. Per the germline V gene, CDR1 is MGHRA and CDR2 is YSYEKL. The CDR3 coding sequence is TGCGCCAGCAGCCAAGTCGAAGGCAGGGGGTACACTGAAGCTTTCTTT. Translation: CASSQVEGRGYTEAFF.